One and the same sample provided the 18 T cell receptor beta chains below, sequenced in a study of a mutant IDH1 vaccine in newly diagnosed glioma. No antigen has been identified for these receptors. As to time point: week 35, safety follow-up. Vaccination used 300 ug of mutant IDH1 20-mer peptide per dose, with topical imiquimod. Produced via immunoSEQ multiplex PCR; TCRdb's table is partial and in-frame only. The repertoire holds tens of thousands of clones, approximately 81% seen once, with 4.1% in the top ten. The sample consisted of PBMCs, taken from a glioma patient whose treatment included an IDH1 peptide vaccine. The receptors stem from a young woman with glioma.

V gene TRBV10-3 combines with J gene TRBJ1-4; D is undetermined. CDR1 ENHRY and CDR2 SYGVKD come from the germline V gene. V dropped 0 bases and J dropped 5 bases, with 1 base sitting between them. This CDR3 contains 12 residues. The CDR3 region is CAISESNEKLFF. The CDR3 nucleotides are TGTGCCATCAGTGAGTCGAATGAAAAACTGTTTTTT.

The chain's CDR3 is CASSAWTASSSNTDTQYF. CDR3 DNA sequence: TGTGCCAGCAGCGCTTGGACAGCCTCCTCTTCAAACACAGATACGCAGTATTTT. The rearrangement links TRBV9 to TRBJ2-3, with D possibly matching TRBD1 (6 bases). This CDR3 contains 18 residues. Germline lookup yields CDR1 SGDLS and CDR2 YYNGEE. Trimming shortened V by 3 bases and J by 2 bases, and 22 bases separated the two germline ends.

A single count supports this clone. The chain links TRBV2 to TRBJ1-2; maybe TRBD1 (5 bases). Trimming left V 2 bases short and J 2 bases short, with 6 bases between. The CDR3 runs to 13 residues. The germline gives CDR1 SNHLY, CDR2 FYNNEI. The chain's CDR3 is CASSESGNYGYTF. The CDR3 coding sequence is TGTGCCAGCAGTGAATCAGGGAACTATGGCTACACCTTC.

This clone has a handful of counts. The V and J genes are TRBV7-9 and TRBJ2-2; 14 bases fit TRBD2. V gave up 5 bases and J gave up 5 bases; unmatched junction bases: 13. Germline values: CDR1 SEHNR, CDR2 FQNEAQ (reference sequence). The CDR3 is made up of 19 amino acids. CDR3 nucleotide sequence: TGTGCCAGCAGCCCCAGACTAGCGGGGGGGCATCAGGGAACCGGGGAGCTGTTTTTT. Translated, it gives CASSPRLAGGHQGTGELFF. The whole variable domain, filled in from reference TRBV7-9 and TRBJ2-2, reads DTGVSQNPRHKITKRGQNVTFRCDPISEHNRLYWYRQTLGQGPEFLTYFQNEAQLEKSRLLSDRFSAERPKGSFSTLEIQRTEQGDSAMYLCASSPRLAGGHQGTGELFFGEGSRLTVL.

The chain has TRBV9 and TRBJ1-4; D may be TRBD1 (5 bases). The V gene's germline CDR1 is SGDLS and CDR2 YYNGEE. The V and J ends lost 3 bases and 8 bases respectively, with 17 bases between them. There are 15 residues in the CDR3. CDR3: CASSAVGTAGEKLFF. The CDR3 DNA follows: TGTGCCAGCAGCGCGGTGGGGACCGCGGGGGAAAAACTGTTTTTT. The entire variable domain, with the rest obtained from reference TRBV9 and TRBJ1-4, is as follows: DSGVTQTPKHLITATGQRVTLRCSPRSGDLSVYWYQQSLDQGLQFLIQYYNGEERAKGNILERFSAQQFPDLHSELNLSSLELGDSALYFCASSAVGTAGEKLFFGSGTQLSVL.

This clone was picked up one time. This rearrangement joins TRBV5-1 to TRBJ2-7; D gene uncertain. The CDR3 runs to 15 residues. Germline assignment: CDR1 SGHRS and CDR2 YFSETQ. V dropped 0 bases and J dropped 1 base, with 11 bases sitting between them. The CDR3 sequence is CASSLAGSFSYEQYF. In nucleotides, the CDR3 is TGCGCCAGCAGCTTGGCGGGCAGCTTTTCCTACGAGCAGTACTTC.

J is TRBJ1-1 and V is TRBV18, with D possibly matching TRBD1 (5 bases). V was cut by 0 bases and J by 1 base, with 15 bases left in between. The CDR3 has 17 amino acids. Germline V lookup: CDR1 KGHSH, CDR2 LQKENI. CDR3: CASSPPRAGKQNTEAFF. The CDR3 DNA follows: TGTGCCAGCTCACCACCGCGGGCAGGGAAACAGAACACTGAAGCTTTCTTT.

The chain uses TRBV5-4 and TRBJ2-4; the D is unclear. The CDR3 loop spans 11 amino acids. The germline CDR1 and CDR2 sequences are SGHNT and YYREEE (reference sequence). V shed 2 bases and J shed 5 bases, with 2 bases lying between them. CDR3 region: CASSFQNIQYF. Here the CDR3 DNA reads TGTGCCAGCAGCTTCCAAAACATTCAGTACTTC. The full variable domain, in which reference TRBV5-4 and TRBJ2-4 provide the parts outside the CDR3, is ETGVTQSPTHLIKTRGQQVTLRCSSQSGHNTVSWYQQALGQGPQFIFQYYREEENGRGNFPPRFSGLQFPNYSSELNVNALELDDSALYLCASSFQNIQYFGAGTRLSVL.

This rearrangement joins TRBV2 to TRBJ2-7, with 7 bases identical to TRBD1. The CDR3 length is 16 residues. The V segment lost 6 bases and the J segment 1 base; nucleotides outside the gene matches: 12. The germline CDR1 and CDR2 sequences are SNHLY and FYNNEI. CDR3 sequence: CASSPGGERFSYEQYF. CDR3 DNA: TGTGCCAGCAGCCCAGGGGGAGAGCGGTTTTCCTACGAGCAGTACTTC.

The chain employs TRBV5-5 and TRBJ1-2; possible D gene TRBD1, 5 bases. The germline V and J ends were trimmed by 4 bases and 1 base, with 8 bases remaining between them. This CDR3 contains 13 residues. Germline loops: CDR1 SGHKS, CDR2 YYEKEE (reference sequence). The CDR3 sequence: CASSPGGNYGYTF. The CDR3, as DNA: TGTGCCAGCAGCCCGGGGGGTAACTATGGCTACACCTTC.

This chain links TRBV21-1 with TRBJ1-6; the table's TRBD1 call for D was not verified on the DNA. TRBV21-1 is flagged as a pseudogene. The CDR3 loop spans 16 amino acids. The CDR3 region is CASAPPPGQATSPLHF. CDR3 bases: TGTGCCAGCGCGCCACCCCCGGGACAGGCTACTTCACCCCTCCACTTT.

The chain joins TRBV27 to TRBJ1-2; perhaps TRBD1 as D (6 bases). The CDR3 is 13 residues long. V was pared by 6 bases and J by 8 bases, with 16 bases between. Germline V CDR1 and CDR2: MNHEY, SMNVEV (reference sequence). In DNA, the CDR3 is TGTGCCAGCAGCCTAGGGGGGGCCGACGGCTACACCTTC. Translating it yields CASSLGGADGYTF.

This clone appeared a single time. The V gene is TRBV20-1, the J gene TRBJ1-2; no definite D call. Germline CDR1 DFQATT, CDR2 SNEGSKA (reference sequence). V was clipped by 2 bases and J by 8 bases, with 9 bases between them. CDR3 length: 11 amino acids. The CDR3 is CSARSGRGYTF. The CDR3 DNA is TGCAGTGCTAGAAGTGGTCGAGGCTACACCTTC.

The rearrangement uses TRBV4-2 and TRBJ1-1; D unclear. Deletions cut 0 bases from V and 1 base from J, with 15 bases between. The CDR3 covers 17 residues. Germline V gene data show CDR1 as LGHNA and CDR2 as YNFKEQ. CDR3 sequence (DNA): TGTGCCAGCAGCCAAGATGAGGCGGGTGCAAGGAACACTGAAGCTTTCTTT. It specifies CASSQDEAGARNTEAFF.

The chain employs TRBV6-6 and TRBJ2-3, with TRBD2 matching over 7 bases. The V gene's germline CDR1 is MNHNY and CDR2 SVGAGI (reference sequence). There are 14 residues in the CDR3. The junction had 7 bases not matched to a gene; V was cut back by 10 bases and J by 0 bases. The CDR3 nucleotides read TGTGCCACGGCGCGGGGGTCTAGCACAGATACGCAGTATTTT. Translation: CATARGSSTDTQYF.

The count of this clone is one. The chain links TRBV19 to TRBJ1-3; 11 bases are shared with TRBD1. Germline values: CDR1 LNHDA, CDR2 SQIVND (reference sequence). The CDR3 consists of 14 residues. The V gene end was trimmed by 6 bases and the J gene end by 6 bases; junction bases not matched to a gene: 4. This CDR3 reads CASSLGQGENTIYF. The CDR3 bases are TGTGCCAGTAGCCTGGGACAGGGGGAAAACACCATATATTTT.

J is TRBJ1-1 and V is TRBV6-1; a possible D gene is TRBD1 (6 bases). Trimming took 2 bases from V and 10 from J, leaving 14 bases between them. The CDR3 covers 13 residues. Germline CDR1 MNHNS, CDR2 SASEGT. CDR3 residues: CASSESRGRSAFF. Here the CDR3 DNA reads TGTGCCAGCAGTGAAAGCAGGGGTCGTTCAGCTTTCTTT.

The V call is TRBV12-1, the J call TRBJ2-1. TRBV12-1 is a recognized pseudogene. This CDR3 region has 13 residues. The CDR3 DNA follows: TGTGCCAGCAGCTTTGGACGTACCCATGAGCAGTTCTTC. Its translation: CASSFGRTHEQFF.